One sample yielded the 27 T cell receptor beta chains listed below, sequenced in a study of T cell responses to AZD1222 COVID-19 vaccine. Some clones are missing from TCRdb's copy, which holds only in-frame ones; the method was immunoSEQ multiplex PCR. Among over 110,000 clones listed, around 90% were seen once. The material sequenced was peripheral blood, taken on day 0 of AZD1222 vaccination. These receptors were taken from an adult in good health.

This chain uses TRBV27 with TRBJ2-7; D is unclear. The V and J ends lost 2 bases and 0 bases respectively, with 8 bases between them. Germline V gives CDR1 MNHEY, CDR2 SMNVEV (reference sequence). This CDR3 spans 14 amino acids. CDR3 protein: CASSLRRASYEQYF. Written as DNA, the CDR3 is TGTGCCAGCAGTTTAAGGAGAGCCTCCTACGAGCAGTACTTC.

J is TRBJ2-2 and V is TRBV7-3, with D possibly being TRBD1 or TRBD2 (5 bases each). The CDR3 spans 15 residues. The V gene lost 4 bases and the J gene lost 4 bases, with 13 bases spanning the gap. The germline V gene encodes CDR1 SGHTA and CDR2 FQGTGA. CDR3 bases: TGTGCCAGCAGCTCAACCTCAGGGAGCACCGGGGAGCTGTTTTTT. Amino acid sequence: CASSSTSGSTGELFF.

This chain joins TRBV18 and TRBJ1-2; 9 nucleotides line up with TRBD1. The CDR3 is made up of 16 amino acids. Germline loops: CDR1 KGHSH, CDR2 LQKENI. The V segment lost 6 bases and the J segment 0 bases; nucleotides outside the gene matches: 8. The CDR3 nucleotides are TGTGCCAGCTCCGCCTCGGGACAGGGAGCTAACTATGGCTACACCTTC. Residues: CASSASGQGANYGYTF.

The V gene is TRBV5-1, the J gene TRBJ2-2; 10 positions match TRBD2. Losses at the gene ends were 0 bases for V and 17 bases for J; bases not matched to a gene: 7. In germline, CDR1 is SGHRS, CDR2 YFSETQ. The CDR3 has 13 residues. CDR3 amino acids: CASSLDLAGVCFF. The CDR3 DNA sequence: TGCGCCAGCAGCTTGGACCTAGCGGGAGTGTGTTTTTTT.

The CDR3 reads CASSQYRAGSYGYTF. DNA of the CDR3: TGTGCCAGCAGCCAGTACAGGGCCGGGAGCTATGGCTACACCTTC. V is TRBV6-5 and J is TRBJ1-2; D perhaps matches TRBD1 (6 bases). The CDR3 sequence is 15 residues long. Trimming took 6 bases from V and 4 from J, leaving 18 bases between them. Germline V gene sequence: CDR1 MNHEY, CDR2 SVGAGI.

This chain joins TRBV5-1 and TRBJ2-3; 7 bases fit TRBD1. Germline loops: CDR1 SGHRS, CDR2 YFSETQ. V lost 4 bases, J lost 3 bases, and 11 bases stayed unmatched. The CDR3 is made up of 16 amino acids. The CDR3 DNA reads TGCGCCAGCAGCCTTTCGGACAGGCGCGAGACAGATACGCAGTATTTT. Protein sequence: CASSLSDRRETDTQYF. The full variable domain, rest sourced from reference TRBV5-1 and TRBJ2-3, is KAGVTQTPRYLIKTRGQQVTLSCSPISGHRSVSWYQQTPGQGLQFLFEYFSETQRNKGNFPGRFSGRQFSNSRSEMNVSTLELGDSALYLCASSLSDRRETDTQYFGPGTRLTVL.

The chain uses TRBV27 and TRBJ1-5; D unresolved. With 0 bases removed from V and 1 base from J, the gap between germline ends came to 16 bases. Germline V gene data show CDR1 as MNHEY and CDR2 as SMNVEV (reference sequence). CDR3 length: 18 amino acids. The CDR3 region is CASSLSRSGSRSNQPQHF. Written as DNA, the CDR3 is TGTGCCAGCAGTTTATCGCGTAGTGGCAGCAGAAGCAATCAGCCCCAGCATTTT.

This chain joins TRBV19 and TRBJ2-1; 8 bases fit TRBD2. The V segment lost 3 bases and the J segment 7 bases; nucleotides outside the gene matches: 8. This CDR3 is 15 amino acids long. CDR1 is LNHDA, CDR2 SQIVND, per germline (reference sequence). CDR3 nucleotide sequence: TGTGCCAGTAGTATTAGCGAGCGGGGGAGAAATGAGCAGTTCTTC. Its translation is CASSISERGRNEQFF. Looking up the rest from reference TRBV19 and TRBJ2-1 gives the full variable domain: DGGITQSPKYLFRKEGQNVTLSCEQNLNHDAMYWYRQDPGQGLRLIYYSQIVNDFQKGDIAEGYSVSREKKESFPLTVTSAQKNPTAFYLCASSISERGRNEQFFGPGTRLTVL.

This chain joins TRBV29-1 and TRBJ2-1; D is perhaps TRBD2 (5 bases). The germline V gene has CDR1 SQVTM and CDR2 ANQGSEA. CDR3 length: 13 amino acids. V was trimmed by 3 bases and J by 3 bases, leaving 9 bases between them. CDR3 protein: CSVDAGLYNEQFF. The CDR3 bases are TGCAGCGTTGATGCAGGACTCTACAATGAGCAGTTCTTC.

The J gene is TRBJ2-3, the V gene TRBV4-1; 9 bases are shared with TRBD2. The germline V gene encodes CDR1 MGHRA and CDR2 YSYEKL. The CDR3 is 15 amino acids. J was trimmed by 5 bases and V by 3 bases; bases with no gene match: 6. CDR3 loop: CASSQLAGRVDTQYF. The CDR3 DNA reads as TGCGCCAGCAGCCAGCTAGCGGGAAGGGTAGATACGCAGTATTTT.

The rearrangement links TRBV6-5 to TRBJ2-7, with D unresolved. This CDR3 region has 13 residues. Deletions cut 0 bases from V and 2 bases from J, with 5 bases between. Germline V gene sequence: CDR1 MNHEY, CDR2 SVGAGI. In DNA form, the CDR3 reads TGTGCCAGCAGTTACTCTAACGCCTACGAGCAGTACTTC. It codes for CASSYSNAYEQYF.

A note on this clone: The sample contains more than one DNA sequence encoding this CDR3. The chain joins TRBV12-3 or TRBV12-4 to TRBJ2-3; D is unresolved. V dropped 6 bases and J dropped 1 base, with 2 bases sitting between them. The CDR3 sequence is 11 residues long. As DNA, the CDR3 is TGTGCCAGCAGGCGCACAGATACGCAGTATTTT. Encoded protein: CASRRTDTQYF.

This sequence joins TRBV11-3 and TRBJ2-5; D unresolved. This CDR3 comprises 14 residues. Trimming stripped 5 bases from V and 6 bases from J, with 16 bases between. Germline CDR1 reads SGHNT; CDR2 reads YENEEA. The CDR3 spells CASSEKKISQTQYF. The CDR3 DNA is TGTGCCAGCAGCGAGAAGAAGATTAGCCAGACCCAGTACTTC.

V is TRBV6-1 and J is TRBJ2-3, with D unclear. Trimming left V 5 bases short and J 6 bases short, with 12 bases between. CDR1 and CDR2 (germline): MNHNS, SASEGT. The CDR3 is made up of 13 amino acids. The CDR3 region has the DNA TGTGCCAGCAGTTATTCAGAAATGGATACGCAGTATTTT. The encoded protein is CASSYSEMDTQYF.

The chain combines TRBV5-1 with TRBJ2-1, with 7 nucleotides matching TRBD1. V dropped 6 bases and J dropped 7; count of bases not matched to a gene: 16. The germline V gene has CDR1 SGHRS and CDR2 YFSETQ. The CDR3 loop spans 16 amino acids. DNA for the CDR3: TGCGCCAGCAACAAGGGGGCGCAGGGAGTGGCGAATGAGCAGTTCTTC. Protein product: CASNKGAQGVANEQFF.

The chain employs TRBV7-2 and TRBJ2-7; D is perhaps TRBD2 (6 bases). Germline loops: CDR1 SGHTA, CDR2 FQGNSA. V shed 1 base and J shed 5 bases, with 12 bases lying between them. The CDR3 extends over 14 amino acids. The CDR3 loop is CASSLDLGRNEQYF. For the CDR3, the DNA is TGTGCCAGCAGCTTAGATCTGGGGAGGAACGAGCAGTACTTC.

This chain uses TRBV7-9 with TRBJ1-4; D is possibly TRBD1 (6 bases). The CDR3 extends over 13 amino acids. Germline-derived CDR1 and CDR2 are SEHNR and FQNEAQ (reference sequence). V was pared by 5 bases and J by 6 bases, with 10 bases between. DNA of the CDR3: TGTGCCAGCAGCCAACGGACAGATGAAAAACTGTTTTTT. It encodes CASSQRTDEKLFF.

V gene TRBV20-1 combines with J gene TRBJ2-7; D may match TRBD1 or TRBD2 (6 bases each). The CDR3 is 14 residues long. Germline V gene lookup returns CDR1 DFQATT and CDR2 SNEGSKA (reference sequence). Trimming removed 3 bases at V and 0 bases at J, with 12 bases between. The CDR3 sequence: CSASRGRVSYEQYF. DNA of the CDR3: TGCAGTGCTAGTCGGGGGCGTGTCTCCTACGAGCAGTACTTC.

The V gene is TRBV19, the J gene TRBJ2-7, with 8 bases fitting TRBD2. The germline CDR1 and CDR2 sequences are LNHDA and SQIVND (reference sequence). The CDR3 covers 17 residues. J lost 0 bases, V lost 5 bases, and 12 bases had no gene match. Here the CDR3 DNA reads TGTGCCAGTAGTTCCTGGGGGCTAGCGGGTTCCTCCTACGAGCAGTACTTC. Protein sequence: CASSSWGLAGSSYEQYF.

CDR3 nucleotides: TGCGCCAGCAGTTCTGCGGGGGGACAAGGCTACACCTTC. Protein product: CASSSAGGQGYTF. V is TRBV5-1 and J is TRBJ1-2, with D perhaps matching TRBD1 (6 bases). The length of the CDR3 is 13 residues. Germline V gene sequence: CDR1 SGHRS, CDR2 YFSETQ. Trimming took off 5 bases at V and 8 bases at J, with 16 bases between the two ends. The variable domain in full, completed from reference TRBV5-1 and TRBJ1-2, reads KAGVTQTPRYLIKTRGQQVTLSCSPISGHRSVSWYQQTPGQGLQFLFEYFSETQRNKGNFPGRFSGRQFSNSRSEMNVSTLELGDSALYLCASSSAGGQGYTFGSGTRLTVV.

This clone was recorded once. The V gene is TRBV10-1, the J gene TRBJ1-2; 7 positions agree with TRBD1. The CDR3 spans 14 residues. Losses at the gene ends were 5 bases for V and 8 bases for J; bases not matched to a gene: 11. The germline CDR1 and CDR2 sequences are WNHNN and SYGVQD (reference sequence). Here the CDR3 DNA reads TGCGCCAGCAGTACAGGGGTTGTAGTTTTGGGCTACACCTTC. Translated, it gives CASSTGVVVLGYTF.

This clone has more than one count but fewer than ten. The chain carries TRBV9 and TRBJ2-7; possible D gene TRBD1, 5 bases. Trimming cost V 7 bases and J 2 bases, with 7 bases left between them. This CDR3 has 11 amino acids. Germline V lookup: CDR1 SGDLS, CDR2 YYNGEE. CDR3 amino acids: CASGQAYEQYF. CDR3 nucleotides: TGTGCCAGCGGACAAGCCTACGAGCAGTACTTC.

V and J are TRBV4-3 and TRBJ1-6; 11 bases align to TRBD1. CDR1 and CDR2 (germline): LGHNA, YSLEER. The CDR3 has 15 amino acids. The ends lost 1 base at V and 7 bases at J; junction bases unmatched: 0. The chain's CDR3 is CASSQGTGGNSPLHF. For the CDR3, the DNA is TGCGCCAGCAGCCAAGGGACAGGGGGCAATTCACCCCTCCACTTT.

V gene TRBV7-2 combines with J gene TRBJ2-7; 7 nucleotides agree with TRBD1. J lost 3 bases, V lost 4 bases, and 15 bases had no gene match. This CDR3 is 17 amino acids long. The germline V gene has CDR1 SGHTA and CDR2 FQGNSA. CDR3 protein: CASSSRVRDRLNYEQYF. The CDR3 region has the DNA TGTGCCAGCAGCTCAAGAGTCCGGGACAGACTTAACTACGAGCAGTACTTC.

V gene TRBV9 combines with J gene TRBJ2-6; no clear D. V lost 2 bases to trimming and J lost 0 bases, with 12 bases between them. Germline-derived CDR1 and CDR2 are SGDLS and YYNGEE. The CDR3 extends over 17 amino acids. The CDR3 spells CASSVQVTVSGANVLTF. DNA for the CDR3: TGTGCCAGCAGCGTTCAGGTCACAGTCTCTGGGGCCAACGTCCTGACTTTC.

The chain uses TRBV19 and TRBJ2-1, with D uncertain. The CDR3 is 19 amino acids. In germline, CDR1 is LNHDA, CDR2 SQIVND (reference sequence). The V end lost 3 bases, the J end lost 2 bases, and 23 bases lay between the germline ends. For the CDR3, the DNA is TGTGCCAGTAGTATGTCATTCTTAGTGGCCAGGATAGCCTACAATGAGCAGTTCTTC. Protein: CASSMSFLVARIAYNEQFF.

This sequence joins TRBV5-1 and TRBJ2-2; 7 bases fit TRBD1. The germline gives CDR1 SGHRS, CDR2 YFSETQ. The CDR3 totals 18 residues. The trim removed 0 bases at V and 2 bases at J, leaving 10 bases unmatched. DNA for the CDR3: TGCGCCAGCAGCTTGGTATACAGGGGTCAACCTAACACCGGGGAGCTGTTTTTT. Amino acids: CASSLVYRGQPNTGELFF.